These 27 T cell receptor beta chains were all obtained from the same sample, sequenced in a study of CD8+ T cells in alopecia areata. Treatment: oral pan-JAK inhibitor, 5-10 mg twice daily. In each case, RNA was isolated and then reverse transcribed into cDNA as the sequencing template. Sequencing used immunoSEQ multiplex PCR; TCRdb keeps in-frame clones, though not all of them. The sample lists fewer than 250,000 clones, 64% occurring once. Here the sequenced sample was CD4+ T cells sorted from blood, taken at week 4, from a patient treated with tofacitinib. The receptors stem from a human donor with alopecia areata.

The V gene is TRBV9, the J gene TRBJ1-2, with 9 bases fitting TRBD1. V was clipped by 3 bases and J by 8 bases; unmatched bases: 11. The CDR3 is made up of 15 amino acids. The germline gives CDR1 SGDLS, CDR2 YYNGEE. Written as DNA, the CDR3 is TGTGCCAGCAGCGCCTCACAGGGGGCCCTGGAGGGCTACACCTTC. This encodes CASSASQGALEGYTF. Based on the CDR3 plus reference TRBV9 and TRBJ1-2, the full variable domain is DSGVTQTPKHLITATGQRVTLRCSPRSGDLSVYWYQQSLDQGLQFLIQYYNGEERAKGNILERFSAQQFPDLHSELNLSSLELGDSALYFCASSASQGALEGYTFGSGTRLTVV.

The rearrangement uses TRBV6-5 and TRBJ1-2, with D maybe TRBD1 (5 bases). The ends were cut back, 2 bases at V and 2 bases at J, with 9 bases in the middle. CDR1 and CDR2 (germline): MNHEY, SVGAGI. This CDR3 is 14 amino acids long. The chain's CDR3 is CASSYGGTNYGYTF. The CDR3 DNA reads as TGTGCCAGCAGTTACGGGGGGACCAACTATGGCTACACCTTC.

The rearrangement uses TRBV5-1 and TRBJ2-7; possibly TRBD1 for D (6 bases). Trimming left V 4 bases short and J 2 bases short, with 13 bases between. The CDR3 spans 14 residues. The germline V gene encodes CDR1 SGHRS and CDR2 YFSETQ. DNA for the CDR3: TGCGCCAGCAGCCCAGGGGTTGGGGCCTACGAGCAGTACTTC. This translates into CASSPGVGAYEQYF.

With respect to this clone: The DNA is left out, because the CDR3 cannot be placed on it with certainty; the CDR3 is given as TCRdb lists it. The CDR3 spells CSVAFGAAGDQPQHF. This chain joins TRBV29-1 and TRBJ1-5. Germline V CDR1 and CDR2: SQVTM, ANQGSEA. Termini included, the CDR3 measures 15 amino acids.

This clone was found a few times. CDR3 sequence (DNA): TGCAGCGCCCGGACGGGAAGACAAGAGACCCAGTACTTC. It specifies CSARTGRQETQYF. The genes are TRBV29-1 and TRBJ2-5; D perhaps matches TRBD2 (5 bases). The CDR3 runs to 13 residues. Per the germline V gene, CDR1 is SQVTM and CDR2 is ANQGSEA. The ends were cut back, 7 bases at V and 2 bases at J, with 14 bases in the middle.

This clone was counted between two and nine times. This chain uses TRBV9 with TRBJ2-5; 7 bases agree with TRBD1. Per the germline V gene, CDR1 is SGDLS and CDR2 is YYNGEE. The trim removed 4 bases at V and 1 base at J, leaving 4 bases unmatched. The CDR3 covers 14 residues. The CDR3 reads CASSLAGGQETQYF. In DNA, the CDR3 is TGTGCCAGCAGCCTTGCAGGGGGCCAAGAGACCCAGTACTTC.

The chain uses TRBV4-2 and TRBJ2-7; 11 bases align to TRBD1. Germline V gives CDR1 LGHNA, CDR2 YNFKEQ. V lost 4 bases and J lost 3; bases outside the gene matches: 8. The CDR3 runs to 16 residues. The CDR3 coding sequence is TGTGCCAGCAGCCCCCTGGTCGGGACAGGGGGCTACGAGCAGTACTTC. Translating it yields CASSPLVGTGGYEQYF.

This clone was recorded once. V and J are TRBV27 and TRBJ2-4, with D possibly TRBD1 on 5 matching bases. V lost 3 bases and J 8 bases, leaving 11 bases between the germline ends. Germline V gene data show CDR1 as MNHEY and CDR2 as SMNVEV (reference sequence). CDR3 length: 13 residues. The chain's CDR3 is CASSFREKDIQYF. In nucleotides, the CDR3 is TGTGCCAGCAGTTTCAGGGAAAAGGACATTCAGTACTTC.

Here the CDR3 reads CASSQLLNTEAFF. The CDR3 nucleotides read TGTGCCAGCAGCCAACTTTTGAACACTGAAGCTTTCTTT. The chain combines TRBV7-9 with TRBJ1-1; D is ambiguous. Germline V gene lookup returns CDR1 SEHNR and CDR2 FQNEAQ (reference sequence). This CDR3 region has 13 residues. V dropped 5 bases and J dropped 0 bases, with 7 bases sitting between them.

V is TRBV5-1 and J is TRBJ1-6; TRBD1 matches 7 bases. The CDR3 has 15 amino acids. Germline V gene data show CDR1 as SGHRS and CDR2 as YFSETQ. Trimming took 3 bases from V and 7 from J; bases not matched to a gene: 7. The CDR3 loop reads CASSSSPGQNSPLHF. Here the CDR3 DNA reads TGCGCCAGCAGCTCCTCTCCGGGACAGAATTCACCCCTCCACTTT.

A few counts support this clone. The chain uses TRBV7-2 and TRBJ1-5, with a weak D call TRBD1 (5 bases). Germline V gives CDR1 SGHTA, CDR2 FQGNSA. The CDR3 consists of 14 residues. The V end lost 1 base, the J end lost 6 bases, and 10 bases lay between the germline ends. The CDR3 nucleotides read TGTGCCAGCAGCTTAGAGGGCGGGGGTCAGCCCCAGCATTTT. Translation: CASSLEGGGQPQHF.

The J gene is TRBJ1-2, the V gene TRBV7-2; TRBD1 agrees at 9 bases. The CDR3 is 16 residues long. V trimming: 0 bases; J trimming: 1 base; junction bases outside the gene matches: 3. Looked up from germline, CDR1 is SGHTA and CDR2 is FQGNSA. The CDR3 is CASSLAGTGINYGYTF. The CDR3 DNA follows: TGTGCCAGCAGCTTAGCAGGGACAGGGATTAACTATGGCTACACCTTC. The whole variable domain, filled in from reference TRBV7-2 and TRBJ1-2, reads GAGVSQSPSNKVTEKGKDVELRCDPISGHTALYWYRQSLGQGLEFLIYFQGNSAPDKSGLPSDRFSAERTGGSVSTLTIQRTQQEDSAVYLCASSLAGTGINYGYTFGSGTRLTVV.

The gene calls are TRBV7-9 and TRBJ1-2; D not certain. V was shortened by 1 base and J by 7 bases, with 10 bases between the two germline ends. This CDR3 region has 13 residues. CDR1 SEHNR and CDR2 FQNEAQ come from the germline V gene (reference sequence). For the CDR3, the DNA is TGTGCCAGCAGCTTAGAGGGTCCAAGTGGCTACACCTTC. Amino acid sequence: CASSLEGPSGYTF.

The rearrangement links TRBV6-6 to TRBJ2-1, with 9 bases matching TRBD1. The V gene's germline CDR1 is MNHNY and CDR2 SVGAGI (reference sequence). The junction had 5 bases not matched to a gene; V was cut back by 5 bases and J by 0 bases. This CDR3 is built from 16 residues. Here the CDR3 reads CASSQTGGSSYNEQFF. The CDR3 coding sequence is TGTGCCAGCAGTCAGACAGGGGGGAGCTCCTACAATGAGCAGTTCTTC.

This chain joins TRBV30 and TRBJ1-1; TRBD1 is a possible D gene (5 bases). The CDR3 is 18 residues long. Trimming cost V 0 bases and J 0 bases, with 20 bases left between them. From germline, CDR1 is GTSNPN and CDR2 SVGIG (reference sequence). The CDR3 DNA sequence: TGTGCCTGGAGTGTGCCCGATCTATTTGGGACCCTGAACACTGAAGCTTTCTTT. As protein: CAWSVPDLFGTLNTEAFF.

This rearrangement joins TRBV6-5 to TRBJ2-5; D remains unclear. The CDR3 totals 13 residues. Germline loops: CDR1 MNHEY, CDR2 SVGAGI. Trimming removed 2 bases from V and 2 bases from J, with 6 bases in between. CDR3 coding DNA: TGTGCCAGCAGTTACCAACATCAAGAGACCCAGTACTTC. This sequence encodes CASSYQHQETQYF.

The chain uses TRBV29-1 and TRBJ2-3; 9 bases fit TRBD2. Unmatched junction bases numbered 17, after V lost 5 bases and J lost 8 bases. Looked up from germline, CDR1 is SQVTM and CDR2 is ANQGSEA. The CDR3 covers 16 residues. The DNA for the CDR3 is TGCAGCGTTACCCGGGGACTAGCCTTGTTTCCGAGTACGCAGTATTTT. It specifies CSVTRGLALFPSTQYF.

This clone was picked up a small number of times. This chain connects TRBV6-6 to TRBJ1-4, with D perhaps TRBD1 (5 bases). In germline, CDR1 is MNHNY, CDR2 SVGAGI (reference sequence). Trimming removed 5 bases at V and 4 bases at J, with 11 bases between. CDR3 size: 14 residues. CDR3 sequence (DNA): TGTGCCAGCAGTCGGGACGGGAATAATGAAAAACTGTTTTTT. Protein: CASSRDGNNEKLFF.

The chain couples TRBV29-1 to TRBJ1-1; D gene uncertain. V lost 4 bases and J lost 4, with 10 bases in between. The CDR3 covers 12 residues. The V gene's germline CDR1 is SQVTM and CDR2 ANQGSEA. The CDR3 protein is CSVGRAGTEAFF. The CDR3 DNA sequence: TGCAGCGTTGGTCGGGCGGGCACTGAAGCTTTCTTT.

This clone occurred a few times. The chain combines TRBV19 with TRBJ1-5; D remains unclear. Germline CDR1 LNHDA, CDR2 SQIVND (reference sequence). V lost 3 bases and J 2 bases, leaving 11 bases between the germline ends. The CDR3 extends over 15 amino acids. CDR3 in amino acids: CASSILEGGNQPQHF. The CDR3 DNA reads TGTGCCAGTAGTATTTTGGAGGGTGGCAATCAGCCCCAGCATTTT. Full variable domain (remainder filled in from reference TRBV19 and TRBJ1-5): DGGITQSPKYLFRKEGQNVTLSCEQNLNHDAMYWYRQDPGQGLRLIYYSQIVNDFQKGDIAEGYSVSREKKESFPLTVTSAQKNPTAFYLCASSILEGGNQPQHFGDGTRLSIL.

The gene calls are TRBV29-1 and TRBJ2-1; D is undetermined. This CDR3 is 14 amino acids long. V was trimmed by 0 bases and J by 0 bases, leaving 6 bases between them. Germline CDR1 and CDR2: SQVTM and ANQGSEA. The CDR3 DNA reads TGCAGCGTTGAAGAGACCACCTCCTACAATGAGCAGTTCTTC. Residues: CSVEETTSYNEQFF.

Details on this clone: Other DNA sequences in the sample encode the same CDR3. This chain links TRBV30 with TRBJ1-2; D is uncertain. The germline V gene has CDR1 GTSNPN and CDR2 SVGIG (reference sequence). V lost 0 bases and J lost 1, with 6 bases in between. The CDR3 runs to 13 residues. The chain's CDR3 is CAWSVDLNYGYTF. The CDR3 DNA reads TGTGCCTGGAGTGTAGATCTTAACTATGGCTACACCTTC.

The V and J genes are TRBV18 and TRBJ1-4, with 9 bases matching TRBD1. Germline loops: CDR1 KGHSH, CDR2 LQKENI. The trim removed 3 bases at V and 7 bases at J, leaving 3 bases unmatched. The CDR3 has 14 amino acids. DNA of the CDR3: TGTGCCAGCTCACCCCGGGACAGGGCTGAAAAACTGTTTTTT. It is translated as CASSPRDRAEKLFF.

This clone was picked up a small number of times. The chain carries TRBV7-2 and TRBJ1-2; no firm D call. The V end lost 5 bases, the J end lost 4 bases, and 11 bases lay between the germline ends. Germline V lookup: CDR1 SGHTA, CDR2 FQGNSA. The CDR3 extends over 13 amino acids. In DNA form, the CDR3 reads TGTGCCAGCAGCCACGTCCAAGGCTATGGCTACACCTTC. As protein: CASSHVQGYGYTF.

The gene calls are TRBV7-9 and TRBJ2-3; the D is unclear. V lost 1 base, J lost 6 bases, and 5 bases lay in between. Looked up from germline, CDR1 is SEHNR and CDR2 is FQNEAQ (reference sequence). This CDR3 is built from 12 residues. In nucleotides, the CDR3 is TGTGCCAGCAGCTTAGGTGAGGATACGCAGTATTTT. Protein product: CASSLGEDTQYF.

V and J are TRBV20-1 and TRBJ1-5; no reliable D call. Between the trimmed V and J ends, which lost 3 bases and 6 bases, there was a span of 3 bases. The CDR3 covers 10 residues. Germline V gene sequence: CDR1 DFQATT, CDR2 SNEGSKA (reference sequence). The CDR3 nucleotides read TGCAGTGCTAGTTGTCAGCCCCAGCATTTT. Its protein is CSASCQPQHF.

CDR3 region: CASSRYRTYEQYF. The CDR3 region has the DNA TGTGCCAGCAGCCGATACAGAACATACGAGCAGTACTTC. The gene calls are TRBV7-8 and TRBJ2-7; no clear D. Trimming cost V 5 bases and J 4 bases, with 12 bases left between them. Germline assignment: CDR1 SGHVS and CDR2 FQNEAQ. The CDR3 is made up of 13 amino acids.